These 2 T cell receptor beta chains originate from one sample sequenced in a study of T-cell memory formation after mild COVID-19. TCRdb called the 5' RACE reads again in MiXCR, with one record for every CDR3 protein. The repertoire holds around 390,000 distinct CDR3 sequences, with 16% as singletons. The sequenced sample was PBMCs or a T cell subset sorted from them (not recorded which). Receptors originate from a man aged 18 to 35 who had mild COVID-19 (a few samples of this study predate the infection). Cell type and time point are not known.

In its sample, this clonotype was seen a few times. This sequence joins TRBV20-1 and TRBJ2-7, with 9 bases fitting TRBD1. V dropped 0 bases and J dropped 5; count of bases not matched to a gene: 5. Germline V gene data show CDR1 as DFQATT and CDR2 as SNEGSKA (reference sequence). CDR3 length: 14 residues. The CDR3 bases are TGCAGTGCTAGAGATGGGACAGGGTGGGACGAGCAGTACTTC. Protein sequence: CSARDGTGWDEQYF.

The chain recombines TRBV29-1 with TRBJ2-3; D remains unclear. This CDR3 has 11 residues. The V gene's germline CDR1 is SQVTM and CDR2 ANQGSEA. The germline V and J ends were trimmed by 2 bases and 0 bases, with 0 bases remaining between them. CDR3 coding DNA: TGCAGCGTTGAAAGCACAGATACGCAGTATTTT. Its translation: CSVESTDTQYF.